This T cell receptor beta chain was retrieved from a study of spatial heterogeneity in lung cancer. Background on the study: In cases with available follow-up PBMC samples, these were sequenced at a median of about two years after resection.

TCR cDNA molecules were tagged individually, and each one carried a unique molecular identifier. TCRdb called the 5' RACE reads again in MiXCR, with one record for every CDR3 protein. The sample holds about 70,000 distinct CDR3 sequences, around 9.3% seen once. This clonotype occurred many times. Time point here: blood at routine non-recurrence follow-up after resection. The input material, whole RNA from tumor, nontumor lung or frozen PBMC, was sequenced unsorted. The CDR3 totals 15 residues. Germline CDR1 and CDR2: LGHNT and FRNRAP. V lost 0 bases and J lost 6, with 12 bases in between. The receptor's source is a female donor with early-stage non-small cell lung cancer. This specimen was PBMCs, taken at follow-up. The genes are TRBV12-5 and TRBJ1-5; the D is unclear. The CDR3 bases are TGTGCTAGTGGTTTGGTACGGGAAATGGGTCAGCCCCAGCATTTT. Translating it yields CASGLVREMGQPQHF.